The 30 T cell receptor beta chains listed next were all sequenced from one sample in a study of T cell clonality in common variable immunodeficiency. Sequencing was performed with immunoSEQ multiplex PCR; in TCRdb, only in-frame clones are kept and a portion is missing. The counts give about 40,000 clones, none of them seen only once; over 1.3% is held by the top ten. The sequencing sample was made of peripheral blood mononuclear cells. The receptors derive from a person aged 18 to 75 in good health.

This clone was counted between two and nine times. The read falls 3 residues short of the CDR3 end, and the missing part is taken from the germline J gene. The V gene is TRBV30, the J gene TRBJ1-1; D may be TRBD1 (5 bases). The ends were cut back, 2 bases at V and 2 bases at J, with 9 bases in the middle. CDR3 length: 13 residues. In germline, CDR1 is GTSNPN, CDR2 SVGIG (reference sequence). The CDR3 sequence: CAWSKGVNTEAFF. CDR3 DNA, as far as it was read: TGTGCCTGGAGTAAAGGGGTAAACACTGAA.

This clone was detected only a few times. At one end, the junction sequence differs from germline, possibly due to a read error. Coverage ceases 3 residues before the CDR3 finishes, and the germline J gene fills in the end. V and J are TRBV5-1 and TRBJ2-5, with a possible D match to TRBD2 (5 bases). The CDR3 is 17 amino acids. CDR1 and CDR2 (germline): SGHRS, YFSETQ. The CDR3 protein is CASTLRASGVNQETQYF. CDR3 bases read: TGCGCCAGCACCTTGCGAGCCAGCGGCGTAAATCAAGAGACC.

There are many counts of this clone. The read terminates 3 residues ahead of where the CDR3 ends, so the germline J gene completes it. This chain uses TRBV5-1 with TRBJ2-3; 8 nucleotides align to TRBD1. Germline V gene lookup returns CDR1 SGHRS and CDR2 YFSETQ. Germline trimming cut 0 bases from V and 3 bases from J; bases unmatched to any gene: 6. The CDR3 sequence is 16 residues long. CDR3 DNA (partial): TGCGCCAGCAGCTTGGTGGGCCAGGGGGCGACAGATACG. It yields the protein CASSLVGQGATDT. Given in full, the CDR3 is CASSLVGQGATDTQYF.

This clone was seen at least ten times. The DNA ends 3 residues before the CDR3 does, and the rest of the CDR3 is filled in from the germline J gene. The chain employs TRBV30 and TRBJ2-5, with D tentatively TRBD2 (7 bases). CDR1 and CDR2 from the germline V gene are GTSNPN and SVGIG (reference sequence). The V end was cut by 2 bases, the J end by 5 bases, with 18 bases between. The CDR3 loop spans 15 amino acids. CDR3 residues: CAWSSDGGRRETQYF. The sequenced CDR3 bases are TGTGCCTGGAGTTCTGACGGGGGGCGGCGGGAGACC.

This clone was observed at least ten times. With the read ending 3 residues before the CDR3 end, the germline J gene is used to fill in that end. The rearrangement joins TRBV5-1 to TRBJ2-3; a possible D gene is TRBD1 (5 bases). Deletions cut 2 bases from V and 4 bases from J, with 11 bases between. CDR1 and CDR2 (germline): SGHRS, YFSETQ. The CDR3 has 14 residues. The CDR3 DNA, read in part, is TGCGCCAGCAGCTTAACGACAGCCGCAGATACG. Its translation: CASSLTTAADT. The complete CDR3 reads CASSLTTAADTQYF.

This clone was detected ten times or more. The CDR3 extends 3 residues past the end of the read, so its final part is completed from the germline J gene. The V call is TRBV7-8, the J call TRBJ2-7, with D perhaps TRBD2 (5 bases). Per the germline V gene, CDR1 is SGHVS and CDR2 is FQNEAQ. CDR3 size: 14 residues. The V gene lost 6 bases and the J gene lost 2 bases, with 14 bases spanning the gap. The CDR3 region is CASRPRTGTYEQYF. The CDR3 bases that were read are TGTGCCAGCAGGCCCCGGACGGGGACCTACGAG.

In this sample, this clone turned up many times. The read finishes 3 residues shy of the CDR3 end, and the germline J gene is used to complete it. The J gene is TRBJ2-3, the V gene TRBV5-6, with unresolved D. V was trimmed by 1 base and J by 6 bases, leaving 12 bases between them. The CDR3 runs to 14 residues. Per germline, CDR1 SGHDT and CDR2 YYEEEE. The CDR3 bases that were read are TGTGCCAGCAGCTTGAGAGCGTTGAGGGATACG. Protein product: CASSLRALRDT. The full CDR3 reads CASSLRALRDTQYF.

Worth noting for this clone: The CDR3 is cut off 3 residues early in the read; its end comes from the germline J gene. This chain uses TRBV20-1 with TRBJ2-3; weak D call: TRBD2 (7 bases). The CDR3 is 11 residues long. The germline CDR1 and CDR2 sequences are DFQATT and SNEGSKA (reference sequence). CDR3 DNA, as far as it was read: TGCAGTGCTGGGGGGGCTCAGCCG. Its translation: CSAGGAQP. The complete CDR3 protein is CSAGGAQPQYF.

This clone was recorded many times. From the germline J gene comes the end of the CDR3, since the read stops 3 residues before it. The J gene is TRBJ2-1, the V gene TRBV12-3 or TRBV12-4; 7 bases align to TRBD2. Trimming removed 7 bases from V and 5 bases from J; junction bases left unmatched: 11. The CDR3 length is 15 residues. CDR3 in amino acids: CASNLLAAQDNEQFF. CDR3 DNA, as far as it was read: TGTGCCAGCAACCTCCTAGCGGCACAAGACAATGAG.

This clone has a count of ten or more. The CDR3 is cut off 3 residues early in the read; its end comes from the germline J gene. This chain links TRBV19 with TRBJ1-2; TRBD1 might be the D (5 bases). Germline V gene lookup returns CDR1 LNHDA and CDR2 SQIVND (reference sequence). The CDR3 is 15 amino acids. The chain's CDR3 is CASSIAPFDSSRYTF. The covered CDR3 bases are TGTGCCAGTAGTATAGCCCCGTTCGACAGTAGTCGG.

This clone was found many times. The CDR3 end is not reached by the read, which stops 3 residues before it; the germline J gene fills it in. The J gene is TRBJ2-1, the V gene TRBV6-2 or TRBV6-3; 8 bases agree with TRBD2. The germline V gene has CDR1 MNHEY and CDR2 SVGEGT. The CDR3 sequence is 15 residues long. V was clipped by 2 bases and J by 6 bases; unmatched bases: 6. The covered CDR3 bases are TGTGCCAGCAGTTACGGCGGGGGGATTCTCAATGAG. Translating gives CASSYGGGILNE. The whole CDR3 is CASSYGGGILNEQFF.

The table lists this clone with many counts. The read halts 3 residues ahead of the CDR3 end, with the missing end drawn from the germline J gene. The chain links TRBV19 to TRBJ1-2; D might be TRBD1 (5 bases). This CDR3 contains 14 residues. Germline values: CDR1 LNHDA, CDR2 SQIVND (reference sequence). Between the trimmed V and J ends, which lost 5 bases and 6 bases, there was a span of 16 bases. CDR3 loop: CASSRPAGTDGYTF. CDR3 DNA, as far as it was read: TGTGCCAGTAGTCGACCCGCCGGGACTGATGGC. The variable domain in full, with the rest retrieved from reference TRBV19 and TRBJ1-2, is DGGITQSPKYLFRKEGQNVTLSCEQNLNHDAMYWYRQDPGQGLRLIYYSQIVNDFQKGDIAEGYSVSREKKESFPLTVTSAQKNPTAFYLCASSRPAGTDGYTFGSGTRLTVV.

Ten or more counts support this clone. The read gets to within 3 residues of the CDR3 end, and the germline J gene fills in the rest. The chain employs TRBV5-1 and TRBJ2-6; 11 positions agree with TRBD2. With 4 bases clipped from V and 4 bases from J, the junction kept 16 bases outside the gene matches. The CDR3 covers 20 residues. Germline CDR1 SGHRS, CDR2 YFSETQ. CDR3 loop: CASSPTSGVAIQSGANVLTF. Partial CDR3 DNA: TGCGCCAGCAGCCCGACTAGCGGGGTGGCAATACAATCGGGGGCCAACGTC.

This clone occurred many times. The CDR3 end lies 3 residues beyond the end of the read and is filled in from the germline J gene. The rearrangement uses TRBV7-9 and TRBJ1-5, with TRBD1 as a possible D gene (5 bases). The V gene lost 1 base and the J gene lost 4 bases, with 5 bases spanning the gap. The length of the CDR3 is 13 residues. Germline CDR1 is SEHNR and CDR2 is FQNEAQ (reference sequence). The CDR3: CASSLGQNQPQHF. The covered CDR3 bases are TGTGCCAGCAGCTTAGGACAGAATCAGCCC.

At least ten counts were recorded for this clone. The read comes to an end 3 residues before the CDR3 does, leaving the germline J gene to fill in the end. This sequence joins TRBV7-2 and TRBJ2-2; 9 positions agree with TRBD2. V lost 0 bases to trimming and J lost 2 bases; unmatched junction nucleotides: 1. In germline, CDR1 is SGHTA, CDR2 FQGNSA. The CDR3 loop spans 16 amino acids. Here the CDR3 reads CASSLALAGNTGELFF. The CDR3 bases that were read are TGTGCCAGCAGCTTAGCACTAGCGGGCAACACCGGGGAG.

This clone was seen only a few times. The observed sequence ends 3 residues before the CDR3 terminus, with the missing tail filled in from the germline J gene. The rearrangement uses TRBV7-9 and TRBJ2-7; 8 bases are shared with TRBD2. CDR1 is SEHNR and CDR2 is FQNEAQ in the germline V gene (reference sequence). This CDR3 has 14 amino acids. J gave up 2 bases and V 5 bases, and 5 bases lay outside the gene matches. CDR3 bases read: TGTGCCAGCAGCGCGGGACTAGGGACCTACGAG. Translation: CASSAGLGTYE. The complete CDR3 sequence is CASSAGLGTYEQYF. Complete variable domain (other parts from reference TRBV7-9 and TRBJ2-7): DTGVSQNPRHKITKRGQNVTFRCDPISEHNRLYWYRQTLGQGPEFLTYFQNEAQLEKSRLLSDRFSAERPKGSFSTLEIQRTEQGDSAMYLCASSAGLGTYEQYFGPGTRLTVT.

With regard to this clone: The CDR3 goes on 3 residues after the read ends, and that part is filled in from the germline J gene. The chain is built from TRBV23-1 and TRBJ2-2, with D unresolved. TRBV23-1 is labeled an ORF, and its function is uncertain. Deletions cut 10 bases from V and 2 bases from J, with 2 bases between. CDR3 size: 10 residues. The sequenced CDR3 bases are TGCGCCACAAACACCGGGGAG. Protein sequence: CATNTGE. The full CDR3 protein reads CATNTGELFF.

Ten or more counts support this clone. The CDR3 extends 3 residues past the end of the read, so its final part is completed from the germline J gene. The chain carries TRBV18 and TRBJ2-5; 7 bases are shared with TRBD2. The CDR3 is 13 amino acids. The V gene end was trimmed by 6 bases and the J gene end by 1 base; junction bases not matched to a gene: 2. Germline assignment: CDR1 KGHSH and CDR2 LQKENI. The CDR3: CASSGGSQETQYF. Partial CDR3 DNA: TGTGCCAGCTCCGGGGGGTCCCAAGAGACC.

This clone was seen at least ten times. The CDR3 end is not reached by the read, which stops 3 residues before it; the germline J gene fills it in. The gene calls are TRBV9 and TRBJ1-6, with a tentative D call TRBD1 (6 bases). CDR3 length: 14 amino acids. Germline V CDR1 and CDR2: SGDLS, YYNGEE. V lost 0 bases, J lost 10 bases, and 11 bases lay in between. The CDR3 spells CASSVEGVGSPLHF. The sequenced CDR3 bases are TGTGCCAGCAGCGTAGAGGGGGTGGGATCACCC.

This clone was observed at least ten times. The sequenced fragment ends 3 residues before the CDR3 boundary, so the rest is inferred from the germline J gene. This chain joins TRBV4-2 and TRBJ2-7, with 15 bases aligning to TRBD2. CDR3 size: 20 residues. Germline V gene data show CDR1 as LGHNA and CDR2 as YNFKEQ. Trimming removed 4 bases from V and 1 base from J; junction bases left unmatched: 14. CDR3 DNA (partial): TGTGCCAGCAGCCTCTCGGTCGGACTAGCGGGAGGGTTCACTTCCTACGAG. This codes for CASSLSVGLAGGFTSYE. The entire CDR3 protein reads CASSLSVGLAGGFTSYEQYF.

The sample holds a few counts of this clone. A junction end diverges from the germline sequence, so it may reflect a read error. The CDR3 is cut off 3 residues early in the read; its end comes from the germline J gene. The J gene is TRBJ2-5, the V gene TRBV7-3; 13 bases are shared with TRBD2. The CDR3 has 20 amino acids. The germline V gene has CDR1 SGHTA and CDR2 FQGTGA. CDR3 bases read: TGTGCTAGCAGCTTAAAAGATACGGACAGAGGTCGGACTAGCGGGAGAACC. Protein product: CASSLKDTDRGRTSGRT. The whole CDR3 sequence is CASSLKDTDRGRTSGRTQYF.

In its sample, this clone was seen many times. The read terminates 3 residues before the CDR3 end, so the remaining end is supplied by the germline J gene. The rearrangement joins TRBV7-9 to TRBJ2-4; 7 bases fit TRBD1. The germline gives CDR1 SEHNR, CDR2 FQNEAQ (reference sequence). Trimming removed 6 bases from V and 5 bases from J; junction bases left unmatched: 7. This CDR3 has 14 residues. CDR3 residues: CASSARDSQNIQYF. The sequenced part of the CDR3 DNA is TGTGCCAGCAGTGCCCGGGACAGCCAAAACATT. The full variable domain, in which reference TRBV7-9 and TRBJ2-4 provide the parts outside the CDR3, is DTGVSQNPRHKITKRGQNVTFRCDPISEHNRLYWYRQTLGQGPEFLTYFQNEAQLEKSRLLSDRFSAERPKGSFSTLEIQRTEQGDSAMYLCASSARDSQNIQYFGAGTRLSVL.

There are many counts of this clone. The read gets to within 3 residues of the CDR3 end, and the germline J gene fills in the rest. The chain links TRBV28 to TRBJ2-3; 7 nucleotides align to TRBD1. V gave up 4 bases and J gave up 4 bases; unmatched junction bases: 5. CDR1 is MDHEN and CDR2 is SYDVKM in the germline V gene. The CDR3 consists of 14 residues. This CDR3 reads CASSSTGQADTQYF. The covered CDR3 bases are TGTGCCAGCAGTTCCACTGGACAGGCAGATACG.

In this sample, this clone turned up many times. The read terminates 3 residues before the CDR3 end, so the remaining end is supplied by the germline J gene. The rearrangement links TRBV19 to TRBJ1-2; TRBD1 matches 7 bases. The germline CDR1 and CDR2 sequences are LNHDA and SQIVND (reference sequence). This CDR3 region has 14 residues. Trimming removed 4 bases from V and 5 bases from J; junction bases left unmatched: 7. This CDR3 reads CASSKSGQDYGYTF. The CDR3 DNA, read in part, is TGTGCCAGTAGTAAGTCAGGACAGGATTATGGC.

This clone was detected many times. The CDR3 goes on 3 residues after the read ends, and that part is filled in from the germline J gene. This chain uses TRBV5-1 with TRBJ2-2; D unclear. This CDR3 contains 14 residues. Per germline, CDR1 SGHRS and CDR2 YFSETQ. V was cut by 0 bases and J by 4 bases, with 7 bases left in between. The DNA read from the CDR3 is TGCGCCAGCAGCTTGGTCGGTGGCACCGGGGAG. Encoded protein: CASSLVGGTGE. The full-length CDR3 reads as CASSLVGGTGELFF.

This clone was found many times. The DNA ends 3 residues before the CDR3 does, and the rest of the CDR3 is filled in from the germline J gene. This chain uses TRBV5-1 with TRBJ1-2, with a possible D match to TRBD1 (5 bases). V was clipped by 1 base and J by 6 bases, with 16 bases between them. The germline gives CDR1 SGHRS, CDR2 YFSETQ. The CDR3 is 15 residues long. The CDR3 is CASSLPGGALDGYTF. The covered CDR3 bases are TGCGCCAGCAGCTTGCCTGGAGGGGCCCTCGATGGC.

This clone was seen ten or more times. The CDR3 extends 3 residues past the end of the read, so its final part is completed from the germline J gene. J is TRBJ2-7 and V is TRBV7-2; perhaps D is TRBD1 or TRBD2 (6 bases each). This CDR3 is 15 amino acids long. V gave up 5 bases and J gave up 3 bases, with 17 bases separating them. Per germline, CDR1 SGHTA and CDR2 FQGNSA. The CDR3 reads CASSPEAGQNYEQYF. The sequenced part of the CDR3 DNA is TGTGCCAGCAGCCCGGAGGCGGGACAAAACTACGAG.

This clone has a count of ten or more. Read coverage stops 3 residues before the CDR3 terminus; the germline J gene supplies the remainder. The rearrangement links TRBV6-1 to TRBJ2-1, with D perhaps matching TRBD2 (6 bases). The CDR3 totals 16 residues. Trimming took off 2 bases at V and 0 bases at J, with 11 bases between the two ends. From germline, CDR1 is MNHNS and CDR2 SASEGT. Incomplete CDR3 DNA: TGTGCCAGCAGTGAATGGCGGGGAAGCTCCTACAATGAG. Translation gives CASSEWRGSSYNE. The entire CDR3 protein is CASSEWRGSSYNEQFF.

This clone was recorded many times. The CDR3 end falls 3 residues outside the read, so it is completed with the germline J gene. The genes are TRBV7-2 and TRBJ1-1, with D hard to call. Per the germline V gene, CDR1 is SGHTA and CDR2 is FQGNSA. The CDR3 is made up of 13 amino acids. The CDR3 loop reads CASSLDPRGEAFF. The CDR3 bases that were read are TGTGCCAGCAGCTTAGATCCCCGCGGGGAA.

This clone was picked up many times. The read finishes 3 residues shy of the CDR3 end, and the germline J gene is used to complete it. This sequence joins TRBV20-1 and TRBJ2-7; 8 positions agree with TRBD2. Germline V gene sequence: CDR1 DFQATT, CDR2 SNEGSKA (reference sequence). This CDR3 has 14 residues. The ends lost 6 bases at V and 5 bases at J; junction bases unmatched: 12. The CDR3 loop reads CSALAPAGVDEQYF. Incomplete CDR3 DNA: TGCAGTGCGCTCGCTCCAGCGGGAGTCGACGAG.